Following are 18 T cell receptor beta chains from one sample sequenced in a study of T cell repertoires in cytomegalovirus infection. TCRdb ran MiXCR on the reads and lists one entry per CDR3 protein. Here the sample spans fewer than 550,000 distinct CDR3 sequences, 10% to 12% being singletons. What was sequenced was PBMCs. The receptors were sampled from a human donor in good health (CMV status not recorded). Some clones in this sample may be carry-over from other donors' samples.

The chain couples TRBV28 to TRBJ1-5; the D gene is possibly TRBD1 (5 bases). V lost 6 bases and J lost 6, with 18 bases in between. This CDR3 comprises 15 residues. CDR1 is MDHEN, CDR2 SYDVKM, per germline. CDR3 nucleotide sequence: TGTGCCAGCAGCCTCAACGCAGGGAAAACTCAGCCCCAGCATTTT. It encodes CASSLNAGKTQPQHF.

This clonotype was counted many times. The chain is built from TRBV7-2 and TRBJ2-1; D possibly corresponds to TRBD2 (6 bases). The V gene lost 4 bases and the J gene lost 10 bases, with 23 bases spanning the gap. Germline loops: CDR1 SGHTA, CDR2 FQGNSA. There are 16 residues in the CDR3. This CDR3 is CASSSKNRDSRGEQFF. The DNA for the CDR3 is TGTGCCAGCAGCTCGAAAAACCGGGACTCACGTGGGGAGCAGTTCTTC.

This clonotype was detected ten times or more. V usage is TRBV20-1 and J usage is TRBJ2-5; 12 positions match TRBD2. The germline V gene encodes CDR1 DFQATT and CDR2 SNEGSKA (reference sequence). Germline trimming cut 4 bases from V and 0 bases from J; bases unmatched to any gene: 6. This CDR3 contains 16 residues. CDR3: CSATWTSGEYQETQYF. CDR3 sequence (DNA): TGCAGTGCTACCTGGACTAGCGGGGAGTACCAAGAGACCCAGTACTTC.

This sequence joins TRBV29-1 and TRBJ2-5; 11 nucleotides align to TRBD2. The J segment lost 5 bases and the V segment lost 6 bases, leaving 5 bases of the junction unmatched. The length of the CDR3 is 13 residues. Germline V gives CDR1 SQVTM, CDR2 ANQGSEA. CDR3 amino acids: CSVETSGMETQYF. Here the CDR3 DNA reads TGCAGCGTCGAGACTAGCGGGATGGAGACCCAGTACTTC. Variable domain in full (rest from reference TRBV29-1 and TRBJ2-5): SAVISQKPSRDICQRGTSLTIQCQVDSQVTMMFWYRQQPGQSLTLIATANQGSEATYESGFVIDKFPISRPNLTFSTLTVSNMSPEDSSIYLCSVETSGMETQYFGPGTRLLVL.

This clonotype was recorded many times. The chain joins TRBV5-6 to TRBJ2-1; TRBD2 matches 8 bases. The ends lost 4 bases at V and 12 bases at J; junction bases unmatched: 9. CDR1 is SGHDT and CDR2 is YYEEEE in the germline V gene. There are 13 residues in the CDR3. CDR3 sequence reads: CASSTSGGSVQFF. For the CDR3, the DNA is TGTGCCAGCAGCACCAGCGGGGGTTCTGTGCAGTTCTTC.

This clonotype was observed many times. This chain uses TRBV7-2 with TRBJ1-5, with a possible D match to TRBD1 (5 bases). The CDR3 loop spans 15 amino acids. Trimming removed 5 bases from V and 2 bases from J, with 13 bases in between. From germline, CDR1 is SGHTA and CDR2 FQGNSA. This CDR3 is CASSPDWGGNQPQHF. DNA of the CDR3: TGTGCCAGCAGCCCGGATTGGGGGGGCAATCAGCCCCAGCATTTT. The full variable domain, with the rest looked up from reference TRBV7-2 and TRBJ1-5, is GAGVSQSPSNKVTEKGKDVELRCDPISGHTALYWYRQSLGQGLEFLIYFQGNSAPDKSGLPSDRFSAERTGGSVSTLTIQRTQQEDSAVYLCASSPDWGGNQPQHFGDGTRLSIL.

This clonotype was seen at least ten times. The chain carries TRBV6-1 and TRBJ2-1; D remains unclear. Germline V gene lookup returns CDR1 MNHNS and CDR2 SASEGT. The CDR3 is 16 residues long. V was pared by 6 bases and J by 1 base, with 16 bases between. The CDR3 loop is CASSRGTLRSYNEQFF. For the CDR3, the DNA is TGTGCCAGCAGCAGAGGCACACTTCGATCCTACAATGAGCAGTTCTTC.

This clonotype was recorded many times. V and J are TRBV7-2 and TRBJ2-1; a weak D match, TRBD2 (5 bases). The V and J ends lost 1 base and 8 bases respectively, with 12 bases between them. Germline CDR1 reads SGHTA; CDR2 reads FQGNSA. The CDR3 is made up of 14 amino acids. CDR3 region: CASSLDLISDEQFF. DNA for the CDR3: TGTGCCAGCAGCTTAGACCTTATTAGCGATGAGCAGTTCTTC. Based on the CDR3 plus reference TRBV7-2 and TRBJ2-1, the full variable domain is GAGVSQSPSNKVTEKGKDVELRCDPISGHTALYWYRQSLGQGLEFLIYFQGNSAPDKSGLPSDRFSAERTGGSVSTLTIQRTQQEDSAVYLCASSLDLISDEQFFGPGTRLTVL.

The V and J genes are TRBV29-1 and TRBJ2-3, with D maybe TRBD1 (5 bases). Germline CDR1 reads SQVTM; CDR2 reads ANQGSEA. Trimming stripped 3 bases from V and 2 bases from J, with 6 bases between. This CDR3 spans 12 amino acids. CDR3 loop: CSVEDNTDTQYF. The DNA of the CDR3 is TGCAGCGTTGAGGACAACACAGATACGCAGTATTTT.

This clonotype occurred many times. The genes are TRBV7-2 and TRBJ2-2, with D hard to call. The V end lost 1 base, the J end lost 5 bases, and 8 bases lay between the germline ends. This CDR3 spans 14 amino acids. The germline CDR1 and CDR2 sequences are SGHTA and FQGNSA. DNA of the CDR3: TGTGCCAGCAGCTTAGTCAGTAGAACCGGGGAGCTGTTTTTT. It is translated as CASSLVSRTGELFF.

V usage is TRBV29-1 and J usage is TRBJ1-2, with TRBD1 matching over 10 bases. Trimming cost V 6 bases and J 7 bases; bases outside gene matches: 8. The germline CDR1 and CDR2 sequences are SQVTM and ANQGSEA. CDR3 length: 13 amino acids. CDR3 residues: CSVFRDRGPGYTF. For the CDR3, the DNA is TGCAGCGTCTTCCGGGACAGGGGACCTGGCTACACCTTC. Together with reference TRBV29-1 and TRBJ1-2, the CDR3 gives the full variable domain: SAVISQKPSRDICQRGTSLTIQCQVDSQVTMMFWYRQQPGQSLTLIATANQGSEATYESGFVIDKFPISRPNLTFSTLTVSNMSPEDSSIYLCSVFRDRGPGYTFGSGTRLTVV.

This clonotype was recorded at least ten times. The chain combines TRBV3-1 with TRBJ1-1, with D unclear. CDR1 and CDR2 (germline): LGHDT, YNNKEL (reference sequence). Trimming pared 4 bases from V and 6 bases from J, leaving 12 bases between. CDR3 length: 13 residues. This CDR3 is CASSPGEGSEAFF. The CDR3 coding sequence is TGTGCCAGCAGCCCAGGCGAGGGATCTGAAGCTTTCTTT. Using reference TRBV3-1 and TRBJ1-1 for the parts outside the CDR3, the full variable domain is DTAVSQTPKYLVTQMGNDKSIKCEQNLGHDTMYWYKQDSKKFLKIMFSYNNKELIINETVPNRFSPKSPDKAHLNLHINSLELGDSAVYFCASSPGEGSEAFFGQGTRLTVV.

The chain joins TRBV12-3 or TRBV12-4 to TRBJ1-2; D might be TRBD1 (6 bases). The CDR3 extends over 14 amino acids. Trimming removed 6 bases at V and 0 bases at J, with 11 bases between. The CDR3 nucleotides are TGTGCCAGCAGACGACAGGCCTCTAACTATGGCTACACCTTC. Translation gives CASRRQASNYGYTF.

In its sample, this clonotype was seen many times. This sequence joins TRBV27 and TRBJ1-5; maybe TRBD1 (6 bases). The CDR3 extends over 16 amino acids. Trimming cost V 0 bases and J 2 bases, with 11 bases left between them. Germline V gene sequence: CDR1 MNHEY, CDR2 SMNVEV (reference sequence). In DNA form, the CDR3 reads TGTGCCAGCAGTTTATCGTGGGGGGGCCGCAATCAGCCCCAGCATTTT. This sequence encodes CASSLSWGGRNQPQHF.

This clonotype was counted at least ten times. The chain employs TRBV7-3 and TRBJ2-1, with TRBD2 matching over 9 bases. CDR3 length: 15 residues. Germline V gives CDR1 SGHTA, CDR2 FQGTGA. Trimming at V came to 4 bases and at J to 8 bases, leaving 9 bases not matched to a gene. For the CDR3, the DNA is TGTGCCAGCAGCTCTTTAGCGGGAGCTTGGGATGAGCAGTTCTTC. Protein product: CASSSLAGAWDEQFF.

The rearrangement joins TRBV3-1 to TRBJ2-7; TRBD2 agrees at 11 bases. The CDR3 sequence is 16 residues long. Unmatched junction bases numbered 9, after V lost 4 bases and J lost 4 bases. The germline V gene has CDR1 LGHDT and CDR2 YNNKEL (reference sequence). The CDR3 nucleotides are TGTGCCAGCAGCCTCTCGGGGACTAGCGGATATTACGAGCAGTACTTC. It encodes CASSLSGTSGYYEQYF.

There are many counts of this clonotype. The chain combines TRBV12-3 or TRBV12-4 with TRBJ1-3; the D gene is possibly TRBD1 (5 bases). Trimming removed 3 bases from V and 1 base from J, with 13 bases in between. This CDR3 has 16 amino acids. The CDR3 protein is CASSFRAGSSGNTIYF. The CDR3 DNA reads TGTGCCAGCAGTTTTCGCGCAGGGTCTTCTGGAAACACCATATATTTT.

This clonotype has only a few counts. This chain uses TRBV5-1 with TRBJ1-1; no firm D call. V was trimmed by 6 bases and J by 0 bases, leaving 3 bases between them. Per the germline V gene, CDR1 is SGHRS and CDR2 is YFSETQ. This CDR3 is 11 amino acids long. As DNA, the CDR3 is TGCGCCAGCATCATGAACACTGAAGCTTTCTTT. This translates into CASIMNTEAFF.